This T cell receptor beta chain stems from a study of blood T cell repertoires in COVID-19. Study summary: The United States, Italy and Spain were the sources of the acute and convalescent COVID-19 samples. PBMCs, B-cell-depleted T cells, or T cells were the source of the cDNA or gDNA that made up the material.

Under the authors' procedure: Reference gene primer amplification gave nucleated cell count estimates. TCRdb's copy holds only in-frame clones and misses some; the assay was immunoSEQ multiplex PCR. D and trimming come from the DNA, and the V and J calls and clone size come from that table. Among about 240,000 clones, more than 85% were seen once, and the ten largest hold 5.5% to 7.5%. From germline, CDR1 is SGDLS and CDR2 YYNGEE. The CDR3 consists of 14 residues. With 3 bases removed from V and 4 bases from J, the gap between germline ends came to 10 bases. This TCR came from a woman in her 70s with active or convalescent COVID-19. This chain joins TRBV9 and TRBJ1-4; tentative D call: TRBD1 (5 bases). The sequenced material came from peripheral blood. The CDR3 sequence: CASSAQGSNEKLFF. CDR3 coding DNA: TGTGCCAGCAGCGCTCAGGGAAGTAATGAAAAACTGTTTTTT. Variable domain in full (rest from reference TRBV9 and TRBJ1-4): DSGVTQTPKHLITATGQRVTLRCSPRSGDLSVYWYQQSLDQGLQFLIQYYNGEERAKGNILERFSAQQFPDLHSELNLSSLELGDSALYFCASSAQGSNEKLFFGSGTQLSVL.